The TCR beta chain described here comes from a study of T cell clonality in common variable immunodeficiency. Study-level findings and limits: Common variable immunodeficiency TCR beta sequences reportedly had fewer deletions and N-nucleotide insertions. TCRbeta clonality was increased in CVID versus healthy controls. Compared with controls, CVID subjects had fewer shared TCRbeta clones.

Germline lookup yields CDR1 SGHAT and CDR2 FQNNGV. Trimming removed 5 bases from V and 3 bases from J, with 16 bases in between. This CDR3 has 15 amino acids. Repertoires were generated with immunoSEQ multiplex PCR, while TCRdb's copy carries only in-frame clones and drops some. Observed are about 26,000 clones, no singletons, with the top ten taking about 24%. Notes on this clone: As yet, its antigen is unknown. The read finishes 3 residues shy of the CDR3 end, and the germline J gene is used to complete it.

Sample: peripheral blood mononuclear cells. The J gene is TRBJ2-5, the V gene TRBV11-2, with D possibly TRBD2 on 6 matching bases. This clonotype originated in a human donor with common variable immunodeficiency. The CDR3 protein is CASSVMRGSKETQYF. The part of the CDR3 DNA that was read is TGTGCCAGCAGCGTCATGCGGGGCTCGAAAGAGACC.